These T cell receptor beta chains were read from a single sample in a study of tumour-infiltrating T cells in Burkitt lymphoma. TCRdb's copy holds only in-frame clones and misses some; the assay was immunoSEQ multiplex PCR. The sample comprises tens of thousands of clones, approximately 31% of which are singletons, and 2.9% rests with the top ten. The sample was tumor tissue. Receptors originate from a human donor with Burkitt lymphoma. CDR3s include the opening cysteine and the closing phenylalanine or tryptophan. D genes are given only for firm matches. Rows may omit the clone size; those that give it use once, few, many or a size class.

j_call v_call clone_size d_call cdr3_length cdr3_nt cdr3_aa
TRBJ1-5 TRBV4-2 NA NA 16 TGTGCCAGCAGCCAAGACTTGGCAGGCACAAATCAGCCCCAGCATTTT CASSQDLAGTNQPQHF
TRBJ2-3 TRBV5-6 few TRBD2 16 TGTGCCAGCAGCTTAAGCGTTAGCGGGCGGGTAGATACGCAGTATTTT CASSLSVSGRVDTQYF
TRBJ2-7 TRBV7-2 few NA 12 TGTGCCAGCAGCCAACAGACCTACGAGCAGTACTTC CASSQQTYEQYF
TRBJ2-1 TRBV5-1 NA NA 11 TGCGCCAGCAGCGAAAAAAATGAGCAGTTCTTC CASSEKNEQFF
TRBJ2-5 TRBV11-3 NA NA 14 TGTGCCAGCAGCTTAGGAGGGGACCAAGAGACCCAGTACTTC CASSLGGDQETQYF
TRBJ2-3 TRBV27 NA TRBD2 16 TGTGCCAGCAGTTTCCTCGGGGGAGGGTGGGAAGATACGCAGTATTTT CASSFLGGGWEDTQYF
TRBJ2-7 TRBV7-2 NA NA 12 TGTGCCAGCAGCTTACGTCTGGCGGTGCAGTACTTC CASSLRLAVQYF
TRBJ2-7 TRBV11-3 NA NA 14 TGTGCCAGCAGCTTGGGCCCTCCCCATTACGAGCAGTACTTC CASSLGPPHYEQYF
TRBJ2-1 TRBV10-3 few TRBD2 14 TGTGCCATCCTAAGCGGGGGGGCGGTAAATGAGCAGTTCTTC CAILSGGAVNEQFF
TRBJ2-2 TRBV18 few NA 16 TGTGCCAGCTCACCACCTGAGGGTACTCCCACCGGGGAGCTGTTTTTT CASSPPEGTPTGELFF
TRBJ1-1 TRBV7-9 many NA 13 TGTGCCAGCAGCTTAGATGGGGGCACTGAAGCTTTCTTT CASSLDGGTEAFF
TRBJ1-5 TRBV6-5 NA NA 13 TGTGCCAGCACCCCTCGTTACCCCGGTGACCAGCATTTT CASTPRYPGDQHF
TRBJ1-4 TRBV5-4 NA NA 14 TGTGCCAGCAGGGCCGGGCGGACGAATGAAAAACTGTTTTTT CASRAGRTNEKLFF
TRBJ2-2 TRBV9 NA NA 15 TGTGCCAGCAGCGTAGGGGCAGACCGCACCGGGGAGCTGTTTTTT CASSVGADRTGELFF
TRBJ1-1 TRBV30 NA TRBD1 13 TGTGCCAACCTAGGACAGGGTAACACTGAAGCTTTCTTT CANLGQGNTEAFF
TRBJ2-1 TRBV6-5 few TRBD2 13 TGTGCCAGCAGTTTTCTAGCGGACAATGAGCAGTTCTTC CASSFLADNEQFF
TRBJ1-4 TRBV18 NA NA 14 TGTGCCAGCTCACCCTGGTCGACGGGTGAAAAACTGTTTTTT CASSPWSTGEKLFF
TRBJ2-2 TRBV11-2 NA TRBD2 15 TGTGCCAGCAGCTTAGATCGAATACTTGGCGGGAGGCTGTTTTTT CASSLDRILGGRLFF
TRBJ2-7 TRBV7-2 NA NA 15 TGTGCCAGCAGCTCCGGGGCGGGACTCAGCTACGAGCAGTACTTC CASSSGAGLSYEQYF